These 4 T cell receptor beta chains originate from one sample sequenced in a study of cytomegalovirus exposure and HLA in healthy donors. The PCR made use of 60 Vbeta and 13 Jbeta primers. Clones were sequenced by immunoSEQ multiplex PCR, and TCRdb holds only the in-frame ones, with some missing. The sample has about 150,000 clones, 70% to 90% seen once. The sequencing sample was made of PBMCs. Receptors originate from a woman under 30 in good health and CMV-seronegative.

This clone was recorded once. The chain employs TRBV10-3 and TRBJ2-3, with D unclear. This CDR3 is built from 15 residues. The V gene's germline CDR1 is ENHRY and CDR2 SYGVKD. Between the trimmed V and J ends, which lost 0 bases and 4 bases, there was a span of 11 bases. In nucleotides, the CDR3 is TGTGCCATCAGTGAGTCGGGCACCCCGGCAGATACGCAGTATTTT. Translating it yields CAISESGTPADTQYF.

The CDR3 sequence: CASTQGTPGNTIYF. The CDR3 DNA follows: TGTGCCAGCACCCAAGGGACTCCTGGAAACACCATATATTTT. The chain has TRBV2 and TRBJ1-3, with a weak D call TRBD1 (5 bases). Trimming took 7 bases from V and 2 from J, leaving 12 bases between them. Germline V gene data show CDR1 as SNHLY and CDR2 as FYNNEI. The CDR3 spans 14 residues.

V is TRBV9 and J is TRBJ2-3, with D perhaps TRBD1 (6 bases). CDR1 SGDLS and CDR2 YYNGEE come from the germline V gene. V lost 0 bases and J lost 2, with 16 bases in between. CDR3 length equals 17 residues. CDR3 sequence: CASSVALDRSYTDTQYF. As DNA, the CDR3 is TGTGCCAGCAGCGTAGCTTTAGACAGGTCCTACACAGATACGCAGTATTTT.

The chain couples TRBV5-1 to TRBJ2-7, with 14 positions matching TRBD2. The CDR3 length is 14 residues. Germline V gene data show CDR1 as SGHRS and CDR2 as YFSETQ. V lost 4 bases and J lost 7; bases outside the gene matches: 4. CDR3 loop: CASSGGLAGAEQYF. In nucleotides, the CDR3 is TGCGCCAGCAGCGGGGGACTAGCGGGAGCAGAGCAGTACTTC.